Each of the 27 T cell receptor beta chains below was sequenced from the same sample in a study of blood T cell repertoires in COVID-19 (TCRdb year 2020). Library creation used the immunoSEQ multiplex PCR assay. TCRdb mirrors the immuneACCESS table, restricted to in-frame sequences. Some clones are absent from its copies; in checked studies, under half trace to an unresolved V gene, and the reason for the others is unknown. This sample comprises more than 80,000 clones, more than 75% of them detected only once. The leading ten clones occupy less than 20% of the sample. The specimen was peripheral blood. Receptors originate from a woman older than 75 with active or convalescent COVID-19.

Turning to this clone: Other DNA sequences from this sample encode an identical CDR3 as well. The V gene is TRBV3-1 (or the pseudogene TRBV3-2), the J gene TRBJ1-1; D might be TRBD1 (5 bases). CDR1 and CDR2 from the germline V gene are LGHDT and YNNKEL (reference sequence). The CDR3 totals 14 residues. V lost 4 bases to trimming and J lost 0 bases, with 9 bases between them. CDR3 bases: TGTGCCAGCAGCCCCCGACAGCTGAACACTGAAGCTTTCTTT. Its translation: CASSPRQLNTEAFF.

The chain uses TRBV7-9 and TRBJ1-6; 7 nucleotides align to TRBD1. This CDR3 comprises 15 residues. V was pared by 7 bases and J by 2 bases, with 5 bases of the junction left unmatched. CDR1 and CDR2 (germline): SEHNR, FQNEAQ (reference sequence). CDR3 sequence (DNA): TGTGCCAGCAAGGGGACAGAAGCCTATAATTCACCCCTCCACTTT. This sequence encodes CASKGTEAYNSPLHF.

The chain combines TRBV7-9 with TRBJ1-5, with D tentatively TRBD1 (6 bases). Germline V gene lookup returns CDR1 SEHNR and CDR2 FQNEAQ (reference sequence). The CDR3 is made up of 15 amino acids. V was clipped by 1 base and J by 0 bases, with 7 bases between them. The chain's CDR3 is CASSLGGGSNQPQHF. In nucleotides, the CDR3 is TGTGCCAGCAGCTTAGGAGGGGGTAGCAATCAGCCCCAGCATTTT.

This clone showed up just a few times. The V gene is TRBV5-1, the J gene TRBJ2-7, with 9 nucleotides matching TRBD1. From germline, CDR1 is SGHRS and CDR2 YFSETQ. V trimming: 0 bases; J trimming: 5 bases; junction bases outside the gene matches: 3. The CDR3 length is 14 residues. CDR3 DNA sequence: TGCGCCAGCAGCTTGGAAAGGGACAGGGACGAGCAGTACTTC. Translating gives CASSLERDRDEQYF.

CDR3 in amino acids: CASSQEGGTSGGVRFF. The CDR3 DNA is TGCGCCAGCAGCCAAGAAGGTGGGACTAGCGGGGGGGTTCGGTTCTTC. V usage is TRBV4-3 and J usage is TRBJ2-1; 16 nucleotides line up with TRBD2. V shed 0 bases and J 15 bases; nucleotides not matched to a gene: 8. The CDR3 has 16 amino acids. CDR1 LGHNA and CDR2 YSLEER come from the germline V gene.

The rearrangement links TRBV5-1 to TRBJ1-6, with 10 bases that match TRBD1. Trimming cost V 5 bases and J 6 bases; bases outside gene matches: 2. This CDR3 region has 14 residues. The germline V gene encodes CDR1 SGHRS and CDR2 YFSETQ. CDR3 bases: TGCGCCAGCAGAGGGACAGGGGCTAATTCACCCCTCCACTTT. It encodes CASRGTGANSPLHF.

The CDR3 loop reads CSGGTYYEQYF. The CDR3 nucleotides read TGCAGTGGCGGGACTTACTACGAGCAGTACTTC. This rearrangement joins TRBV20-1 to TRBJ2-7, with D possibly matching TRBD2 (6 bases). Deletions cut 7 bases from V and 3 bases from J, with 10 bases between. This CDR3 is 11 amino acids long. Germline-derived CDR1 and CDR2 are DFQATT and SNEGSKA (reference sequence).

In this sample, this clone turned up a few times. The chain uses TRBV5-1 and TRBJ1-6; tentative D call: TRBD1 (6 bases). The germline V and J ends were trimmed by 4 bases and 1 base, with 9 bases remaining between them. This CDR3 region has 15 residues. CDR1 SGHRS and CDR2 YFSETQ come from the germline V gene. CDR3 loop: CASSLQGSYNSPLHF. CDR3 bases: TGCGCCAGCAGCCTACAGGGTTCCTATAATTCACCCCTCCACTTT.

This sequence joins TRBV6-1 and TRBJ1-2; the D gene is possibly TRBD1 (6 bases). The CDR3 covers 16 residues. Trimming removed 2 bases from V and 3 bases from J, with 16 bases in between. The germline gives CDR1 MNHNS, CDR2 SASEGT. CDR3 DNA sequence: TGTGCCAGCAGTGAACGGCAGGGGTGGTACGACTATGGCTACACCTTC. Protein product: CASSERQGWYDYGYTF.

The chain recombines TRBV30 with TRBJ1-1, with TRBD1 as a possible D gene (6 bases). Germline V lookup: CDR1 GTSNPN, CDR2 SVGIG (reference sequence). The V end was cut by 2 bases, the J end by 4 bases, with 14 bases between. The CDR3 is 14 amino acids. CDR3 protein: CAWSPLTGFTEAFF. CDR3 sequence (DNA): TGTGCCTGGAGTCCATTAACAGGGTTCACTGAAGCTTTCTTT.

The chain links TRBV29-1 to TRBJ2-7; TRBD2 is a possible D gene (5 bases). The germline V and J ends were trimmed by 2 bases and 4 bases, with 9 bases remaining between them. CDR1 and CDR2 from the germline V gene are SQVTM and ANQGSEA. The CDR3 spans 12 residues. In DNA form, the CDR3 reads TGCAGCGTTGAATCTCGGGGTTACGAGCAGTACTTC. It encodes CSVESRGYEQYF.

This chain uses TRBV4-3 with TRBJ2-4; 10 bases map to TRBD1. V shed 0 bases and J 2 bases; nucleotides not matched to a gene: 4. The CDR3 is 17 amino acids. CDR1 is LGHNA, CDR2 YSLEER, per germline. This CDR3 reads CASSQDRQGASKNIQYF. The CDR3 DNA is TGCGCCAGCAGCCAAGACCGACAGGGGGCATCCAAAAACATTCAGTACTTC.

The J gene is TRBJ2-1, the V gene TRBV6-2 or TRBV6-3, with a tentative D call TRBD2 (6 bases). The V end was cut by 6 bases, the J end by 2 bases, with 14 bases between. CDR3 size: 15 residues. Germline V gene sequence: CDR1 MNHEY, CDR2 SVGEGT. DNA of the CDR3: TGTGCCAGCAGCCCCGCGGGGAACCCCTACAATGAGCAGTTCTTC. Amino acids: CASSPAGNPYNEQFF.

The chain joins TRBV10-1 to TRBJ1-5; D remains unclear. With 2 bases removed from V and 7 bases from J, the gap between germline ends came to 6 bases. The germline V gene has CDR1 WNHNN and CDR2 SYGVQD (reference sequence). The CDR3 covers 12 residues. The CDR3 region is CASSESGQPQHF. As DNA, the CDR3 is TGCGCCAGCAGTGAGAGTGGCCAGCCCCAGCATTTT.

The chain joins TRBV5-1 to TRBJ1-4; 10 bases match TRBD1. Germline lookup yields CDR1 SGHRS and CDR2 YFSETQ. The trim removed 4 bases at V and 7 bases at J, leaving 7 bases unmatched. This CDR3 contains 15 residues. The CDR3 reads CASSIGTGDSEKLFF. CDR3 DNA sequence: TGCGCCAGCAGCATAGGGACAGGGGACTCTGAAAAACTGTTTTTT.

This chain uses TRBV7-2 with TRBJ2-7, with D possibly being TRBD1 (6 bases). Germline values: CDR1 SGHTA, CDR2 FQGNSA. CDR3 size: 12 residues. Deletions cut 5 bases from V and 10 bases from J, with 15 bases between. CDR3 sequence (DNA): TGTGCCAGCAGCACCAGACAGGCCGGACAGTACTTC. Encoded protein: CASSTRQAGQYF.

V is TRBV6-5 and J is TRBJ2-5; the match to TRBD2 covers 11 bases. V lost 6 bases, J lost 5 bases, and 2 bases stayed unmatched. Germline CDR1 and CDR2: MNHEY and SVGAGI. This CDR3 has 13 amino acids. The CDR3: CASRLAGVETQYF. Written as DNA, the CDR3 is TGTGCCAGCAGACTAGCGGGGGTTGAGACCCAGTACTTC.

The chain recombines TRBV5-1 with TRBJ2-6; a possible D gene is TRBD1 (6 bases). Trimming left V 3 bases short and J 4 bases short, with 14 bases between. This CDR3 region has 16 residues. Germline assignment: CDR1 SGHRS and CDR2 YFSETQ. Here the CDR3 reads CASSSSHRVGANVLTF. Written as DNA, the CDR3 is TGCGCCAGCAGCTCCTCCCACAGGGTGGGGGCCAACGTCCTGACTTTC. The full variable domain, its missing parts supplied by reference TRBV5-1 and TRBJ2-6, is KAGVTQTPRYLIKTRGQQVTLSCSPISGHRSVSWYQQTPGQGLQFLFEYFSETQRNKGNFPGRFSGRQFSNSRSEMNVSTLELGDSALYLCASSSSHRVGANVLTFGAGSRLTVL.

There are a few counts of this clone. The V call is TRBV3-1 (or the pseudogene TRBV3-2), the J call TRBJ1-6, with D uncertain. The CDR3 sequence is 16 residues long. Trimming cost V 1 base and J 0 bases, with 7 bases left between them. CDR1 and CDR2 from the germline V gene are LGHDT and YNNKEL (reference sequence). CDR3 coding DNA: TGTGCCAGCAGCCAAGGGCCGGGCTCCTATAATTCACCCCTCCACTTT. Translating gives CASSQGPGSYNSPLHF.

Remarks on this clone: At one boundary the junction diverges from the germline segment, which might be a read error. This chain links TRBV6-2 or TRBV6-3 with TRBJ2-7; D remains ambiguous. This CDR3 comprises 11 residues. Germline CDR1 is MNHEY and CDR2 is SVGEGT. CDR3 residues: CASSYSGHVDF. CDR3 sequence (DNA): TGTGCCAGCAGTTACTCGGGCCACGTTGACTTC.

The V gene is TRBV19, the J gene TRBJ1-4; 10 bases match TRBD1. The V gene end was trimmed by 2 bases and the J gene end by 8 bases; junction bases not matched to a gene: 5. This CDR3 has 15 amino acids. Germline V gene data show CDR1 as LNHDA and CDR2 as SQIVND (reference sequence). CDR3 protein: CASSIRQGAFEKLFF. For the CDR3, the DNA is TGTGCCAGTAGTATACGACAGGGGGCTTTCGAAAAACTGTTTTTT.

CDR3: CATRGGQGTDTQYF. CDR3 nucleotide sequence: TGTGCCACCCGTGGCGGACAGGGGACCGATACGCAGTATTTT. J is TRBJ2-3 and V is TRBV6-6; 9 bases are a match to TRBD1. Per the germline V gene, CDR1 is MNHNY and CDR2 is SVGAGI (reference sequence). V shed 10 bases and J 6 bases; nucleotides not matched to a gene: 11. CDR3 length: 14 residues.

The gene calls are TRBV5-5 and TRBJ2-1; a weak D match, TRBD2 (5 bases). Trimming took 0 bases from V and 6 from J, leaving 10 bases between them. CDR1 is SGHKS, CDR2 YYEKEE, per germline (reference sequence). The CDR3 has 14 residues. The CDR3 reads CASSLAGGSNEQFF. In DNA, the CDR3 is TGTGCCAGCAGCTTGGCCGGCGGGTCCAATGAGCAGTTCTTC.

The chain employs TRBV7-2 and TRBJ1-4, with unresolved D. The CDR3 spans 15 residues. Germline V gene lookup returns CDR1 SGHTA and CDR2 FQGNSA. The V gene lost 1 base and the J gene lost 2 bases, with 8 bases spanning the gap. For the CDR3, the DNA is TGTGCCAGCAGCTTAGTTGCTAGGACTAATGAAAAACTGTTTTTT. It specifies CASSLVARTNEKLFF. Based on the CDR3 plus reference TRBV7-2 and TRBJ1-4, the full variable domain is GAGVSQSPSNKVTEKGKDVELRCDPISGHTALYWYRQSLGQGLEFLIYFQGNSAPDKSGLPSDRFSAERTGGSVSTLTIQRTQQEDSAVYLCASSLVARTNEKLFFGSGTQLSVL.

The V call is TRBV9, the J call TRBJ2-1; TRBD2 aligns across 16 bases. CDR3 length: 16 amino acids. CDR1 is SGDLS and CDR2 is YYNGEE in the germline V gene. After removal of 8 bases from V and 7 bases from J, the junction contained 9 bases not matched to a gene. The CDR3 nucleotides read TGTGCCAGTTCCCCGGGACTAGCGGGGGGGCTGAATGAGCAGTTCTTC. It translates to CASSPGLAGGLNEQFF.

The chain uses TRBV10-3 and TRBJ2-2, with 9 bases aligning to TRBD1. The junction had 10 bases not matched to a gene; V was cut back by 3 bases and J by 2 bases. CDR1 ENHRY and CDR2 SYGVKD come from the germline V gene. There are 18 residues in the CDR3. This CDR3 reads CAISEGTGWIRNTGELFF. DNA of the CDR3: TGTGCCATCAGTGAAGGGACAGGGTGGATCCGTAACACCGGGGAGCTGTTTTTT.

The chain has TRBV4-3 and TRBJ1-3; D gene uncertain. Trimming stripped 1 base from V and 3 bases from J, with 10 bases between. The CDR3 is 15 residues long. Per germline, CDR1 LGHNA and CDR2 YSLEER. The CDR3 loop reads CASSQATSYGNTIYF. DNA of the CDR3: TGCGCCAGCAGCCAAGCTACGTCCTATGGAAACACCATATATTTT.